The 28 T cell receptor beta chains given below trace back to one sample, sequenced in a study of Graves' ophthalmopathy and Graves' hyperthyroidism. TCR beta CDR3 regions were amplified from RNA transcripts. HTBI primers were employed in first-round RT-PCR, then a second-round multiplex PCR followed. TCRdb processed the multiplex PCR reads anew with MiXCR; each CDR3 protein has one entry. The table has about 550,000 distinct CDR3 sequences, 39% seen once; the top ten hold about 4%. Material for sequencing was peripheral blood or thyroid tissue (not recorded which). These receptors originate from an adult man with Graves' hyperthyroidism.

This clonotype was seen at least ten times. V is TRBV6-5 and J is TRBJ1-4; no firm D call. Looked up from germline, CDR1 is MNHEY and CDR2 is SVGAGI. The CDR3 has 14 amino acids. V was shortened by 0 bases and J by 7 bases, with 9 bases between the two germline ends. The CDR3 DNA reads as TGTGCCAGCAGTTACTCGGTTGCCAGTGAAAAACTGTTTTTT. It is translated as CASSYSVASEKLFF.

The gene calls are TRBV29-1 and TRBJ2-7; TRBD2 matches at 11 bases. The germline gives CDR1 SQVTM, CDR2 ANQGSEA. Losses at the gene ends were 6 bases for V and 7 bases for J; bases not matched to a gene: 11. This CDR3 is 14 amino acids long. The CDR3 nucleotides read TGCAGCGTGACGTTAGCGGGGGGGCCACATGAGCAGTACTTC. Translation: CSVTLAGGPHEQYF.

This clonotype came up many times. This rearrangement joins TRBV29-1 to TRBJ2-7; no reliable D call. Germline CDR1 is SQVTM and CDR2 is ANQGSEA. This CDR3 is 13 amino acids long. Between the trimmed V and J ends, which lost 5 bases and 7 bases, there was a span of 18 bases. This CDR3 is CSVKGALLREQYF. The CDR3 coding sequence is TGCAGCGTTAAAGGAGCACTCCTACGAGAGCAGTACTTC.

Many counts were recorded for this clonotype. The rearrangement joins TRBV20-1 to TRBJ2-7; TRBD1 might be the D (6 bases). The CDR3 covers 15 residues. V was shortened by 5 bases and J by 3 bases, with 20 bases between the two germline ends. From germline, CDR1 is DFQATT and CDR2 SNEGSKA (reference sequence). CDR3 sequence (DNA): TGCAGTGCTTCCCAACCGCAGGGGCTAGGCTACGAGCAGTACTTC. Protein sequence: CSASQPQGLGYEQYF.

This clonotype was counted at least ten times. The chain combines TRBV10-2 with TRBJ2-5; tentative D call: TRBD1 (5 bases). Germline assignment: CDR1 WSHSY and CDR2 SAAADI. Trimming removed 3 bases at V and 3 bases at J, with 8 bases between. The CDR3 covers 13 residues. The CDR3 protein is CASSDQGKETQYF. Written as DNA, the CDR3 is TGCGCCAGCAGTGACCAGGGAAAAGAGACCCAGTACTTC.

This clonotype was seen repeatedly, ten times or more. The CDR3 sequence: CASSSEWAGVSEQYF. In nucleotides, the CDR3 is TGTGCCAGCAGCTCCGAATGGGCGGGAGTCTCCGAGCAGTACTTC. The chain has TRBV7-2 and TRBJ2-7; TRBD2 matches at 7 bases. Trimming at V came to 4 bases and at J to 6 bases, leaving 12 bases not matched to a gene. The CDR3 contains 15 residues. Germline CDR1 SGHTA, CDR2 FQGNSA.

In this sample, this clonotype turned up a few times. A much larger clone lies a single base off, so this may be a read error. CDR3 loop: CASSAPQGAAQPQHF. CDR3 DNA: TGTGCCAGTAGTGCGCCACAGGGGGCGGCTCAGCCCCAGCATTTT. The chain employs TRBV19 and TRBJ1-5, with 9 nucleotides matching TRBD1. The CDR3 extends over 15 amino acids. Germline V gene data show CDR1 as LNHDA and CDR2 as SQIVND (reference sequence). Unmatched junction bases numbered 8, after V lost 5 bases and J lost 6 bases.

This clonotype was seen many times. The chain carries TRBV7-9 and TRBJ2-5; 7 bases are shared with TRBD2. Germline V lookup: CDR1 SEHNR, CDR2 FQNEAQ (reference sequence). V shed 5 bases, J shed 7 bases, and the junction held 16 bases outside the gene matches. The CDR3 consists of 16 residues. The CDR3 protein is CASSQAGRPDLGTQYF. CDR3 DNA: TGTGCCAGCAGCCAAGCGGGGAGACCTGACTTGGGGACCCAGTACTTC. Using reference TRBV7-9 and TRBJ2-5 for the parts outside the CDR3, the full variable domain is DTGVSQNPRHKITKRGQNVTFRCDPISEHNRLYWYRQTLGQGPEFLTYFQNEAQLEKSRLLSDRFSAERPKGSFSTLEIQRTEQGDSAMYLCASSQAGRPDLGTQYFGPGTRLLVL.

A remark on this clonotype: At one of its ends the junction is not consistent with the germline gene, which may arise from a read error. V and J are TRBV7-2 and TRBJ2-2; D possibly uses TRBD1 or TRBD2 (6 bases each). This CDR3 has 14 amino acids. CDR1 SGHTA and CDR2 FQGNSA come from the germline V gene. CDR3 loop: CASRATGICGELLF. The CDR3 DNA is TGTGCCAGTAGGGCAACAGGGATATGCGGGGAGCTGCTTTTT.

A note on this clonotype: The CDR3 carries no conserved terminal phenylalanine or tryptophan, so it likely arises from a read error. It is unclear where the CDR3 begins or ends on the DNA, so no DNA is shown, and the CDR3 is as TCRdb lists it. This chain connects TRBV7-8 to TRBJ1-3. Germline-derived CDR1 and CDR2 are SGHVS and FQNEAQ. Including both end residues, the CDR3 is 8 amino acids long. CDR3 protein: CASSPYLA.

Ten or more counts support this clonotype. The CDR3 DNA follows: TGTGCCTGGAGTGAGGGGACAGGATTTCCTGGCTACACCTTC. Protein product: CAWSEGTGFPGYTF. The chain combines TRBV30 with TRBJ1-2; TRBD1 agrees at 8 bases. Germline-derived CDR1 and CDR2 are GTSNPN and SVGIG (reference sequence). The junction had 8 bases not matched to a gene; V was cut back by 1 base and J by 7 bases. This CDR3 contains 14 residues.

This clonotype showed up many times. V gene TRBV7-9 combines with J gene TRBJ1-4; possibly TRBD1 for D (5 bases). The CDR3 sequence is 17 residues long. The germline gives CDR1 SEHNR, CDR2 FQNEAQ (reference sequence). V was cut by 4 bases and J by 8 bases, with 23 bases left in between. The CDR3 coding sequence is TGTGCCAGCAGCTCGGGGCCGGGGGGGAAGATCGCCGAAAAACTGTTTTTT. It yields the protein CASSSGPGGKIAEKLFF.

This clonotype was found many times. The genes are TRBV29-1 and TRBJ1-1; TRBD1 matches 7 bases. V lost 6 bases, J lost 10 bases, and 14 bases stayed unmatched. Germline values: CDR1 SQVTM, CDR2 ANQGSEA. The CDR3 has 13 amino acids. The CDR3 sequence is CSVETGTVRGAFF. Written as DNA, the CDR3 is TGCAGCGTAGAGACCGGGACAGTGCGTGGAGCTTTCTTT.

This clonotype showed up just a few times. The V call is TRBV7-9, the J call TRBJ2-1; no clear D gene. V lost 6 bases, J lost 9 bases, and 9 bases lay in between. The CDR3 is 11 residues long. Germline CDR1 and CDR2: SEHNR and FQNEAQ (reference sequence). CDR3 amino acids: CASSDTSEQFF. The CDR3 DNA reads as TGTGCCAGCAGTGACACTTCTGAGCAGTTCTTC.

This clonotype was observed many times. V usage is TRBV7-9 and J usage is TRBJ1-4, with D possibly matching TRBD1 (6 bases). V lost 7 bases and J lost 7, with 19 bases in between. Germline V gene sequence: CDR1 SEHNR, CDR2 FQNEAQ (reference sequence). The CDR3 is 15 residues long. The CDR3 here is CASTPAGGRSEKLFF. In DNA, the CDR3 is TGTGCCAGCACCCCGGCTGGGGGGCGGAGTGAAAAACTGTTTTTT.

This clonotype came up many times. This sequence joins TRBV5-8 and TRBJ2-7; 8 bases align to TRBD1. V trimming: 4 bases; J trimming: 4 bases; junction bases outside the gene matches: 7. The CDR3 has 14 residues. Germline CDR1 is SGHTS and CDR2 is YDEGEE. The CDR3 loop is CASSPRQGNYEQYF. The CDR3 coding sequence is TGTGCCAGCAGCCCCCGACAGGGGAATTACGAGCAGTACTTC.

This clonotype was found a few times. The chain has TRBV7-9 and TRBJ1-1, with 7 bases matching TRBD1. The V gene's germline CDR1 is SEHNR and CDR2 FQNEAQ (reference sequence). This CDR3 is 16 amino acids long. V trimming: 8 bases; J trimming: 6 bases; junction bases outside the gene matches: 18. CDR3 nucleotide sequence: TGTGCCAGCCCTCCCACTGACGGGCTAGGGGGCTCTGAAGCTTTCTTT. This encodes CASPPTDGLGGSEAFF.

This clonotype was recorded at least ten times. This rearrangement joins TRBV10-1 to TRBJ2-7; D may be TRBD2 (6 bases). The CDR3 length is 15 residues. Trimming removed 8 bases from V and 3 bases from J, with 20 bases in between. Germline CDR1 and CDR2: WNHNN and SYGVQD (reference sequence). The DNA for the CDR3 is TGCGCCAGCGACGATTCCAAGGGACTGCTCTACGAGCAGTACTTC. Its translation is CASDDSKGLLYEQYF.

This clonotype came up many times. This sequence joins TRBV9 and TRBJ2-2; the match to TRBD2 covers 13 bases. V trimming: 5 bases; J trimming: 1 base; junction bases outside the gene matches: 5. Germline V gene data show CDR1 as SGDLS and CDR2 as YYNGEE. The length of the CDR3 is 17 residues. CDR3 amino acids: CASSFGLAGVNTGELFF. The CDR3 DNA reads TGTGCCAGCAGTTTTGGACTAGCGGGAGTGAACACCGGGGAGCTGTTTTTT.

The table lists this clonotype with many counts. J is TRBJ1-6 and V is TRBV10-3; perhaps TRBD1 as D (5 bases). Trimming cost V 3 bases and J 5 bases, with 8 bases left between them. The length of the CDR3 is 14 residues. Germline V CDR1 and CDR2: ENHRY, SYGVKD. DNA of the CDR3: TGTGCCATCAGTGACGCAGGGAATAATTCACCCCTCCACTTT. Protein sequence: CAISDAGNNSPLHF.

The V gene is TRBV9, the J gene TRBJ2-6; D remains ambiguous. Trimming stripped 1 base from V and 0 bases from J, with 11 bases between. CDR3 size: 17 residues. The V gene's germline CDR1 is SGDLS and CDR2 YYNGEE. The CDR3 here is CASSVSGGISGANVLTF. In nucleotides, the CDR3 is TGTGCCAGCAGCGTATCCGGCGGCATCTCTGGGGCCAACGTCCTGACTTTC.

With regard to this clonotype: This may arise from a read error, as a much more abundant clone is one base away. The conserved final phenylalanine or tryptophan is absent from the CDR3, which likely points to a read error. V gene TRBV7-8 combines with J gene TRBJ2-5, with D unclear. Germline values: CDR1 SGHVS, CDR2 FQNEAQ. The CDR3 runs to 16 residues. With 1 base removed from V and 4 bases from J, the gap between germline ends came to 16 bases. The CDR3 reads CASSLGTVYRAETQYL. In nucleotides, the CDR3 is TGTGCCAGCAGCTTAGGTACCGTATACCGAGCAGAGACCCAGTACCTC.

About this clonotype: The DNA is omitted, as the CDR3 cannot be located on it reliably, and the CDR3 follows TCRdb's listing. The V gene is TRBV7-9, the J gene TRBJ2-6. Looked up from germline, CDR1 is SEHNR and CDR2 is FQNEAQ (reference sequence). 18 amino acids form the CDR3, both terminal residues included. The CDR3 sequence is CASSLNYEQYFGANVLTF.

J is TRBJ1-4 and V is TRBV4-3; 9 bases fit TRBD1. Germline lookup yields CDR1 LGHNA and CDR2 YSLEER. The trim removed 8 bases at V and 1 base at J, leaving 14 bases unmatched. CDR3 length: 18 amino acids. The CDR3 nucleotides are TGCGCCAGCTGTCCATCCCCACAGGGGGCGCGAACTAATGAAAAACTGTTTTTT. It codes for CASCPSPQGARTNEKLFF.

This clonotype was recorded at least ten times. The genes are TRBV11-2 and TRBJ2-5; a weak D match, TRBD2 (5 bases). The V end lost 0 bases, the J end lost 5 bases, and 13 bases lay between the germline ends. Germline loops: CDR1 SGHAT, CDR2 FQNNGV. The CDR3 contains 15 residues. DNA of the CDR3: TGTGCCAGCAGCTTAGATGGAAGGGCGGGTGAGACCCAGTACTTC. The encoded protein is CASSLDGRAGETQYF.

This chain links TRBV2 with TRBJ2-5; 8 nucleotides line up with TRBD2. The CDR3 runs to 15 residues. Germline V gives CDR1 SNHLY, CDR2 FYNNEI. J gave up 11 bases and V 6 bases, and 17 bases lay outside the gene matches. The CDR3 loop reads CASSGGGPARNEQYF. CDR3 nucleotide sequence: TGTGCCAGCAGCGGGGGGGGGCCCGCTCGCAATGAGCAGTACTTC. The whole variable domain, filled in from reference TRBV2 and TRBJ2-5, reads EPEVTQTPSHQVTQMGQEVILRCVPISNHLYFYWYRQILGQKVEFLVSFYNNEISEKSEIFDDQFSVERPDGSNFTLKIRSTKLEDSAMYFCASSGGGPARNEQYFGPGTRLLVL.

The table lists this clonotype with many counts. The chain carries TRBV9 and TRBJ1-2; unclear D gene. Germline CDR1 SGDLS, CDR2 YYNGEE. Trimming left V 3 bases short and J 7 bases short, with 4 bases between. The CDR3 contains 10 residues. The CDR3 is CASSGVGYTF. The DNA for the CDR3 is TGTGCCAGCAGCGGGGTTGGCTACACCTTC. Full variable domain (missing parts from reference TRBV9 and TRBJ1-2): DSGVTQTPKHLITATGQRVTLRCSPRSGDLSVYWYQQSLDQGLQFLIQYYNGEERAKGNILERFSAQQFPDLHSELNLSSLELGDSALYFCASSGVGYTFGSGTRLTVV.

Turning to this clonotype: Given the absence of the conserved phenylalanine or tryptophan at the CDR3 end, a read error is likely. This chain joins TRBV5-1 and TRBJ1-1; 7 nucleotides agree with TRBD1. V trimming: 4 bases; J trimming: 2 bases; junction bases outside the gene matches: 8. In germline, CDR1 is SGHRS, CDR2 YFSETQ. The CDR3 sequence is 15 residues long. CDR3 amino acids: CASSPGTAINTEAFS. CDR3 coding DNA: TGCGCCAGCAGCCCCGGGACAGCGATAAACACTGAAGCTTTCTCT.